This T cell receptor beta chain was sequenced during a study of T cells in Graves' hyperthyroidism and ophthalmopathy. When ophthalmopathy did not progress within 18 months, Graves' hyperthyroidism was considered stable. Hyperthyroidism patients were newly diagnosed, had disease duration under 2 months, and were aged 18 to 65 years. Diagnostic assessment was based on clinical symptoms, serum thyroxine and TRAb, thyroid ultrasound and orbital computed tomography. Amplified regions were TCR beta CDR3 sequences from RNA transcripts. When the TCR CDR3 underwent first-round RT-PCR, the HTBI primer set was used. Each CDR3 protein gets one entry after TCRdb re-called the multiplex PCR reads with MiXCR. The sample carries a few hundred thousand distinct CDR3 sequences, around 16% recorded once. This CDR3 is 16 amino acids long. Germline CDR1 is SGHAT and CDR2 is FQNNGV. V was trimmed by 4 bases and J by 0 bases, leaving 10 bases between them.

This clonotype showed up just a few times. The sequenced sample was blood. This rearrangement joins TRBV11-2 to TRBJ1-6; a possible D gene is TRBD1 (5 bases). The origin of this receptor is a woman aged 25 to 45 with Graves' hyperthyroidism. Written as DNA, the CDR3 is TGTGCCAGCAGCTGGGCCAGGGTCTCCTATAATTCACCCCTCCACTTT. Translated, it gives CASSWARVSYNSPLHF.